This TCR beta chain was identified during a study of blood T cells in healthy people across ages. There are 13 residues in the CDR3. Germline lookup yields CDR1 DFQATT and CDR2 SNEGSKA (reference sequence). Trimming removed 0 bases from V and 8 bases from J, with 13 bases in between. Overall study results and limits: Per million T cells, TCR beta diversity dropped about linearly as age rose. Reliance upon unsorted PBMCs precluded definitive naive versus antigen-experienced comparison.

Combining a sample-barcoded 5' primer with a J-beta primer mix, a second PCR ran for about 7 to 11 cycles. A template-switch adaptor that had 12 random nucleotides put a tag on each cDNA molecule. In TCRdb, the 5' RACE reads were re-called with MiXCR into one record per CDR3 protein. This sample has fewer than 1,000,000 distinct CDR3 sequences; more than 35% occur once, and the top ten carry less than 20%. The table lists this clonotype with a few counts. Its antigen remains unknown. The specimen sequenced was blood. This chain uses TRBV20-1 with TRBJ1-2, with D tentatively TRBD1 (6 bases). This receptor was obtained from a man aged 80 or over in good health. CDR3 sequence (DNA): TGCAGTGCTAGAGATACAGGGTTCTACGGCTACACCTTC. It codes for CSARDTGFYGYTF.